This TCR beta chain was identified during a study of regulatory T cells in long-lasting Graves disease. Overall study: To qualify as persistent, Graves' disease required over 5 years of antithyroid drugs with positive TSH receptor antibodies.

The study, taken as a whole, reports: The TCR repertoire of persistent Graves' patients was less diverse than that of newly diagnosed ones.

Researchers made TCR beta libraries by using iRepertoire HTBI primers and running Arm-PCR on CDR3 regions. TCRdb used MiXCR to reprocess the multiplex PCR reads, holding one entry per CDR3 protein. Of some 370,000 distinct CDR3 sequences detected, approximately 25% appear once; the ten largest clones hold 28%. With regard to this clonotype: The antigen is unknown.

Specified time point: persistent/refractory GD, antithyroid drugs over 5 years with positive TRAb. RNA extracted from PBMCs served as the sequencing template. The guidelines of the American Thyroid Association were the basis for diagnosing Graves' disease. This clonotype was obtained from a woman between 35 and 50 years old with Graves disease. Sequencing was performed on peripheral blood mononuclear cells (PBMCs), taken when the disease was refractory, from a patient treated with antithyroid drugs.

CDR3 DNA: TGTGCCAGCAGGGAACAGGGGGAGCAGCCCCAGCATTTT. Translating gives CASREQGEQPQHF. The gene calls are TRBV2 and TRBJ1-5, with 8 bases aligning to TRBD1. The germline gives CDR1 SNHLY, CDR2 FYNNEI. V shed 6 bases and J 7 bases; nucleotides not matched to a gene: 5. The CDR3 runs to 13 residues.